The clone carrying this T cell receptor (beta chain) was recorded a few times. Assembly of TCR beta libraries relied on iRepertoire HTBI primers together with Arm-PCR of CDR3 regions. TCRdb called the multiplex PCR reads again in MiXCR, with one record for every CDR3 protein. The sample carries 500,000 to 700,000 distinct CDR3 sequences, around 30% recorded once. The data stem from a study of regulatory T cells in long-lasting Graves disease. V was clipped by 3 bases and J by 4 bases; unmatched bases: 10. From germline, CDR1 is DFQATT and CDR2 SNEGSKA (reference sequence). The CDR3 spans 16 residues. Time point reported: persistent/refractory GD, antithyroid drugs over 5 years with positive TRAb. PBMC-derived RNA was used for the TCR library.

Sequenced here: peripheral blood mononuclear cells (PBMCs), sampled when the disease was refractory, from a patient treated with antithyroid drugs. The TCR sequence derives from a female donor with Graves disease. The chain uses TRBV20-1 and TRBJ1-4; 8 nucleotides agree with TRBD1. The CDR3 protein is CSASLRDRRFNEKLFF. The DNA of the CDR3 is TGCAGTGCTAGCCTCCGGGACAGGCGTTTTAATGAAAAACTGTTTTTT.